The 13 T cell receptor beta chains in this list originate from one sample, sequenced in a study of identical twins. In TCRdb, the 5' RACE reads were re-called with MiXCR into one record per CDR3 protein. Of 1,800,000 or so distinct CDR3 sequences listed, roughly a third are singletons. Sequencing was done on a sample of cord blood. These TCRs come from a newborn girl in good health.

The chain has TRBV28 and TRBJ2-3; 12 bases agree with TRBD2. V shed 4 bases, J shed 3 bases, and the junction held 8 bases outside the gene matches. Germline V CDR1 and CDR2: MDHEN, SYDVKM. The CDR3 has 17 residues. The CDR3 spells CASSSPSGREGTDTQYF. DNA of the CDR3: TGTGCCAGCAGTTCACCTAGCGGGAGGGAGGGGACAGATACGCAGTATTTT.

There are a few counts of this clonotype. The chain uses TRBV11-3 and TRBJ2-1, with TRBD2 matching over 9 bases. CDR1 and CDR2 from the germline V gene are SGHNT and YENEEA. With 1 base clipped from V and 6 bases from J, the junction kept 7 bases outside the gene matches. The CDR3 extends over 16 amino acids. The CDR3 DNA reads as TGTGCCAGCAGCTTAGTCGGCGGCGGGAGGGCCAATGAGCAGTTCTTC. The encoded protein is CASSLVGGGRANEQFF.

This clonotype was detected a few times. A read error is possible here, since a much larger clone lies one base away. The CDR3 DNA follows: TGTGCCAGCAGCTTAGTCGGGGGTACCTACAATGAGCAGTACTTC. Amino acids: CASSLVGGTYNEQYF. The chain couples TRBV11-2 to TRBJ2-7, with D possibly being TRBD2 (6 bases). Germline V CDR1 and CDR2: SGHAT, FQNNGV. The CDR3 length is 15 residues. Trimming shortened V by 1 base and J by 7 bases, and 17 bases separated the two germline ends.

This rearrangement joins TRBV6-2 or TRBV6-3 to TRBJ1-5; D possibly corresponds to TRBD1 (6 bases). V gave up 4 bases and J gave up 0 bases, with 13 bases separating them. The germline CDR1 and CDR2 sequences are MNHEY and SVGEGT. The CDR3 consists of 16 residues. The CDR3 nucleotides are TGTGCCAGCAGTTCCTCTCAGGGGTATAGCAATCAGCCCCAGCATTTT. Translated: CASSSSQGYSNQPQHF.

This chain links TRBV5-1 with TRBJ1-3, with TRBD1 matching 12 bases. J lost 0 bases, V lost 4 bases, and 8 bases had no gene match. The CDR3 runs 18 residues. CDR1 and CDR2 from the germline V gene are SGHRS and YFSETQ. The DNA for the CDR3 is TGCGCCAGCAGCACCGGGACAGGGGGCTTGAGCTCTGGAAACACCATATATTTT. Translating it yields CASSTGTGGLSSGNTIYF.

The rearrangement joins TRBV20-1 to TRBJ2-7; TRBD1 aligns across 7 bases. J gave up 2 bases and V 0 bases, and 7 bases lay outside the gene matches. Germline V lookup: CDR1 DFQATT, CDR2 SNEGSKA (reference sequence). There are 15 residues in the CDR3. In nucleotides, the CDR3 is TGCAGTGCTAGAGATATTAAGGGGGCCCCCTACGAGCAGTACTTC. Protein product: CSARDIKGAPYEQYF.

Concerning this clonotype: A much larger clone sits a single nucleotide away, making a read error possible. This rearrangement joins TRBV6-6 to TRBJ1-1, with a weak D call TRBD1 (5 bases). Trimming left V 6 bases short and J 2 bases short, with 7 bases between. Germline V lookup: CDR1 MNHNY, CDR2 SVGAGI (reference sequence). This CDR3 spans 12 amino acids. CDR3 sequence: CASRWTNTEAFF. Written as DNA, the CDR3 is TGTGCCAGCAGGTGGACAAACACTGAAGCTTTCTTT.

This clonotype was seen only a few times. The chain combines TRBV7-2 with TRBJ2-3, with D possibly called TRBD1 or TRBD2 (5 bases each). The CDR3 extends over 14 amino acids. V lost 11 bases and J 2 bases, leaving 17 bases between the germline ends. The germline CDR1 and CDR2 sequences are SGHTA and FQGNSA. The CDR3 DNA sequence: TGTGCCGTCCGAGGGGCCTATTTCACAGATACGCAGTATTTT. Protein sequence: CAVRGAYFTDTQYF.

The chain combines TRBV12-3 or TRBV12-4 with TRBJ1-5; D unresolved. The CDR3 runs to 14 residues. Between the trimmed V and J ends, which lost 6 bases and 6 bases, there was a span of 15 bases. The CDR3 reads CASRPPGLSQPQHF. As DNA, the CDR3 is TGTGCCAGCAGACCTCCGGGGTTAAGTCAGCCCCAGCATTTT.

The chain employs TRBV4-1 and TRBJ2-1; the D gene is possibly TRBD2 (6 bases). V was shortened by 3 bases and J by 8 bases, with 14 bases between the two germline ends. The germline gives CDR1 MGHRA, CDR2 YSYEKL. This CDR3 has 14 residues. The CDR3 coding sequence is TGCGCCAGCAGCCATCGGGAGCTGCGCGATGAGCAGTTCTTC. Protein sequence: CASSHRELRDEQFF.

The chain uses TRBV4-1 and TRBJ2-3; D is perhaps TRBD1 (6 bases). Per the germline V gene, CDR1 is MGHRA and CDR2 is YSYEKL. The length of the CDR3 is 18 residues. The V and J ends lost 3 bases and 7 bases respectively, with 26 bases between them. Here the CDR3 DNA reads TGCGCCAGCAGCCAGTTTTCCGGGACACCACGAAAACTTTATACGCAGTATTTT. It specifies CASSQFSGTPRKLYTQYF.

This clonotype showed up many times. The chain joins TRBV7-2 to TRBJ2-5; the D gene is possibly TRBD2 (6 bases). CDR1 and CDR2 from the germline V gene are SGHTA and FQGNSA. The CDR3 has 16 amino acids. V was trimmed by 6 bases and J by 3 bases, leaving 20 bases between them. The chain's CDR3 is CASSRQSRTTKETQYF. CDR3 DNA sequence: TGTGCCAGCAGTCGTCAATCCCGGACTACCAAAGAGACCCAGTACTTC.

The table lists this clonotype with a few counts. The gene calls are TRBV9 and TRBJ2-5; no clear D. Trimming left V 4 bases short and J 1 base short, with 8 bases between. Per germline, CDR1 SGDLS and CDR2 YYNGEE. This CDR3 is 13 amino acids long. The CDR3 loop reads CASSPHLQETQYF. The CDR3 DNA reads TGTGCCAGCAGCCCTCACCTCCAAGAGACCCAGTACTTC.